This T cell receptor (beta chain) was recorded in a study of T cell repertoires in ileal Crohn's disease (dated 2019 in TCRdb). Background on the whole study: The median duration of disease was roughly eight years, and at the time of surgery 35% of patients were active smokers. Surgery was performed for a complication in all patients, with stricturing disease in roughly 60% and penetrating disease in roughly 40%. Roughly half of the patients were given postoperative therapy, with about 17 on anti-TNF agents and 10 to 12 on thiopurines. A prospective multicentre cohort supplied the roughly 57 Crohn's disease patients whose TCR repertoires were analysed. The study ran alongside a multicentre cohort designed to identify predictors of early endoscopic recurrence after ileocolonic resection. Endoscopic postoperative recurrence was defined by a Rutgeerts score above i0. The study sequenced 150 to 200 mucosal samples from 57 patients, taken at several locations on the surgical specimen and at postoperative endoscopy. What the work shows at the level of the full study, not this receptor alone: Compared with CD4 T cells, sorted CD8 T cells held more high-frequency clones, which suggests that the mucosal expansions were mostly CD8. Higher high-frequency clone percentages at surgery were associated with endoscopic recurrence; all patients with clonality above 26.8% (18/57) had recurrence. Mucosal CD4 and CD8 T cells were sorted and sequenced only in a subgroup of patients, the size of which was not stated. A significantly higher proportion of clonal expansions was observed in active smokers at surgery than in non-smokers (about 25% vs 20%, p=0.02).

Remarks on this clone: It has no known antigen specificity. The record has no base qualities; no much larger clone is one base away.

Adults with ileal or ileocolonic Crohn's disease for whom ileocolonic resection was indicated were considered eligible. Whole ileal mucosal biopsies were stored frozen at -80°C before DNA extraction. A TRizol-based method was used to extract genomic DNA from the frozen whole biopsies, and the DNA was quantified with a NanoDrop 2000 spectrophotometer. For commercial TCRB immunosequencing, roughly 0.5 micrograms of biopsy DNA were submitted for each sample. A two-step, amplification bias-controlled multiplex PCR was used by Adaptive Biotechnology to amplify CDR3 regions from genomic DNA. In the first PCR, primers covered every V and J gene segment, and in the second PCR, barcodes and Illumina adapters were added. An Illumina instrument was used to sequence the CDR3 libraries. Regarding the original processing steps: The analysis drew on both the pipelines supplied by the vendor and custom analysis of the raw data in R/Bioconductor running R version 3.3.0. Clonality, ranging from 0 to 1, was calculated as the inverse of the normalised Shannon entropy of all productive clones. High-frequency clones were defined as the share of the repertoire occupied by the top 100 clones, with only clones passing a 95% confidence test being retained. Repertoire diversity was measured with the Simpson index, and overlap between samples was measured with the Morisita-Horn index. What TCRdb holds here is the immuneACCESS table cut down to in-frame rearrangements. Part of the clones is not present; checked against another copy, under half of the missing clones reflect an unresolved V gene, and the others are unexplained. V and J calls and clone size come straight from that table; D and trimming were deduced from the DNA. Recorded for this sample are 3,500 to 4,500 clones; around three quarters of them occurred a single time. Of the sample, 9% to 15% falls within the top ten clones.

The CDR3 spans 14 residues, from the cysteine through the phenylalanine. CDR3 DNA only is kept here, 42 bases in frame from base 1. Reading the germline V gene gives CDR1 SGHTA and CDR2 FQGNSA. V and J lose 2 bases and 8 bases, and a span of 12 bases separates them. The TCR comes from an adult with Crohn's disease. The chain couples TRBV7-2 to TRBJ2-2, with TRBD1 tentatively as D gene (5 bases match). The sample taken for sequencing was ileal tissue. The CDR3 protein: CASSLLGVVGELFF. In nucleotides, the sequence is TGTGCCAGCAGCTTATTAGGGGTAGTTGGGGAGCTGTTTTTT.